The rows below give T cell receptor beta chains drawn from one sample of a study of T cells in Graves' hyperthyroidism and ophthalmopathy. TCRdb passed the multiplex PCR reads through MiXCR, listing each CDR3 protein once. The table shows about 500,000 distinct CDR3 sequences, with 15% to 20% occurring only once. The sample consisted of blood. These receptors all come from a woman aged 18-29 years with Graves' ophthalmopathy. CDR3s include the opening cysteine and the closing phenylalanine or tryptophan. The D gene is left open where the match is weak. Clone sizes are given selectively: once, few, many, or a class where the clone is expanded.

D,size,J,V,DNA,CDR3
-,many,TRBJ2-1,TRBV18,TGTGCCAGCTCACCACCTTCTAGCGATTACTCCTACAATGAGCAGTTCTTC,CASSPPSSDYSYNEQFF
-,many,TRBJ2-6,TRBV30,TGTGCCTGGAGCTTACTGGAAATCAGCTCTGGGGCCAACGTCCTGACTTTC,CAWSLLEISSGANVLTF
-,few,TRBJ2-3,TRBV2,TGTGCCAGCAGTGAAGCGCTGTGGGGGAACACAGATACGCAGTATTTT,CASSEALWGNTDTQYF
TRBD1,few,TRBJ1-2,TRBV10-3,TGTGCCATCAGTGAGCGGACCCGGGACAGGGGGTATGGCTACACCTTC,CAISERTRDRGYGYTF
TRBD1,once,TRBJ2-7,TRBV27,TGTGCCACCAGGACAGGGGATTCTTCCTACGAGCAGTACTTC,CATRTGDSSYEQYF
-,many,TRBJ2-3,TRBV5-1,TGCGCCAGCAGCTTGTCAGGGTTTCTCACAGATACGCAGTATTTT,CASSLSGFLTDTQYF
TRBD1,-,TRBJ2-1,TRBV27,TGTGCCAGCAGTTTGGGGACAGTCTCCTACAATGAGCAGTTCTTC,CASSLGTVSYNEQFF
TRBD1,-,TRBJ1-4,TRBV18,TGTGCCAGCTCTCGACAACAGGGGGAGAATGAAAAACTGTTTTTT,CASSRQQGENEKLFF
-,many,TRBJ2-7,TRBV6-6,TGTGCCAGCAGTTATTCGATGAGGGCGGTGCTCAGGGAGCAGTACTTC,CASSYSMRAVLREQYF
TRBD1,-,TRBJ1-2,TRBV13,TGTGCCAGCAGCTCTTGGGGACAGGGTCTGGGGGGCTACACCTTC,CASSSWGQGLGGYTF
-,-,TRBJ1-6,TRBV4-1,TGCGCCAGCAGCCAACCCGGGACCCTGTCACCCCTCCACTTT,CASSQPGTLSPLHF
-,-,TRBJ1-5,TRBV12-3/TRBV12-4,TGTGCCAGCAGTTCCTTCCCGGGCGGGCAGCCCCAGCATTTT,CASSSFPGGQPQHF
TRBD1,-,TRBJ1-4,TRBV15,TGTGCCACCAGCAGGGTTACAGGGGCAACTAATGAAAAACTGTTTTTT,CATSRVTGATNEKLFF
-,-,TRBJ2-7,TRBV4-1,TGCGCCAGCAGCCAAGATTCGACCGAGGTGGACTACGAGCAGTACTTC,CASSQDSTEVDYEQYF
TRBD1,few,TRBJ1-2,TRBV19,TGTGCCAGTACCTGGAGTCGGGACAGGGATCGGGACTATGGCTACACCTTC,CASTWSRDRDRDYGYTF
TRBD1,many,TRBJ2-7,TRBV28,TGTGCCAGCAGCCGGGACAGGACTACTATTTCCTACGAGCAGTACTTC,CASSRDRTTISYEQYF
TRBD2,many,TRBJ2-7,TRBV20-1,TGCAGTGCCCGGACTAGCGGGGACTCCTACGAGCAGTACTTC,CSARTSGDSYEQYF
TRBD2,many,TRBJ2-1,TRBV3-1,TGTGCCAGCAGCCAAGATATGGGACTAGCGGATTACAATGAGCAGTTCTTC,CASSQDMGLADYNEQFF
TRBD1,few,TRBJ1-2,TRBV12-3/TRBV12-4,TGTGCCAGCAGCCAGGGGGTTGACAACTATGGCTACACCTTC,CASSQGVDNYGYTF
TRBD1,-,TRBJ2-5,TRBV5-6,TGTGCCAGCAGCCAGAGGACAGGACTTCAAGAGACCCAGTACTTC,CASSQRTGLQETQYF
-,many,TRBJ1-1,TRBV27,TGTGCCAGCAGTTTATCGACGAGCACTGAAGCTTTCTTT,CASSLSTSTEAFF
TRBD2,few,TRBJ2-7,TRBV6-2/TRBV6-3,TGTGCCAGCAGTTCGCGGGAGACGGCCTACGAGCAGTACTTC,CASSSRETAYEQYF
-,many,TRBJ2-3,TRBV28,TGTGCCAGCCGTGTCACCCTAGGTACGCAGTATTTT,CASRVTLGTQYF
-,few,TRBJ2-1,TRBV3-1,TGTGCCAGCAGCCAAGACAATCCCTCATACAATGAGCAGTTCTTC,CASSQDNPSYNEQFF
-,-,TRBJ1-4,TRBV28,TGTGCCAGCAGTTTGAGGCCTGGTCTGGAACAACTGTTTTTT,CASSLRPGLEQLFF
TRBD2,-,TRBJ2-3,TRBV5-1,TGCGCCAGCAGCTTGGGTAGCGGGGTTGGAGATACGCAGTATTTT,CASSLGSGVGDTQYF
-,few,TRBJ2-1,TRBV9,TGTGCCAGCAGCCCTTATCCTTACAATGAGCAGTTCTTC,CASSPYPYNEQFF
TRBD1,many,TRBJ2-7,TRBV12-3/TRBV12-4,TGTGCCAGCAGTTTCCAGGGGGCTAACTACGAGCAGTACTTC,CASSFQGANYEQYF
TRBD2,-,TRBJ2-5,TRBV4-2,TGTGCCAGCAGCCCCAACCCCTTTTCGACTAGCGGCGGGGAGACCCAGTACTTC,CASSPNPFSTSGGETQYF
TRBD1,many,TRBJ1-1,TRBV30,TGTGCCTGGCGACCTAAGGGACAGGGGGCCGAAGCTTTCTTT,CAWRPKGQGAEAFF
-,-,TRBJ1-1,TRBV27,TGTGCCAGCAGTTTACGTCCCTTCTTCGCTGAAGCTTTCTTT,CASSLRPFFAEAFF
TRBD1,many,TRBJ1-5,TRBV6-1,TGTGCCAGCAGTACATACAGGGGGCTTAATCAGCCCCAGCATTTT,CASSTYRGLNQPQHF
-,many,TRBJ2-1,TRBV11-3,TGTGCCAGCAGCTTGATCAAGGAGGGAGAGCAGTTCTTC,CASSLIKEGEQFF
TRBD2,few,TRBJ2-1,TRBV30,TGTGCCTGGGGTGGTGGCCCCTGGAAGGAGCGGGGTTCCTACAATGAGCAGTTCTTC,CAWGGGPWKERGSYNEQFF
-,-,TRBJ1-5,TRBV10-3,TGTGCCATCAGTGAACAGGGTAGGATGGATCAGCCCCAGCATTTT,CAISEQGRMDQPQHF
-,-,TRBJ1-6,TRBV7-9,TGTGCCAGCAGCTTACAGGAAGTTTCACCCCTCCACTTT,CASSLQEVSPLHF
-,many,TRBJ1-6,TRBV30,TGTGCCTGGAGGGTCGGTGATAATTCACCCCTCCACTTT,CAWRVGDNSPLHF
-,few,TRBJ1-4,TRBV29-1,TGCAGCGTTGTGTCACAGAGCAATGAAAAACTGTTTTTT,CSVVSQSNEKLFF
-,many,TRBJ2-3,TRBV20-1,TGCAGTGCTAGAGACCACCCCCTACCGGGATATGCGCAGTATTTT,CSARDHPLPGYAQYF
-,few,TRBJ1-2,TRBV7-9,TGTGCCAGCAGCTTTGAAAGGGATGGCTACACCTTC,CASSFERDGYTF
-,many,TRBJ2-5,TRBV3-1,TGTGCCAGCAGCGTACGGGGGGCATTCCAAGAGACCCAGTACTTC,CASSVRGAFQETQYF
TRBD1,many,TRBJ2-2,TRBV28,TGTGCCAGCAGTGACCGACAGGGGAAGAACACCGGGGAGCTGTTTTTT,CASSDRQGKNTGELFF
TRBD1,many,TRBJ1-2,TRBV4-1,TGCGCCAGCAGCCAAGGAGAACAGGGGGCTAACTATGGCTACACCTTC,CASSQGEQGANYGYTF
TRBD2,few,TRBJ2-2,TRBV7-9,TGTGCCAGCAGCTCTAGCGGACTTACGAACACCGGGGAGCTGTTTTTT,CASSSSGLTNTGELFF
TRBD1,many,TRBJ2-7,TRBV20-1,TGCAGTGCTAGACCGGGACAGCCGATCTCCTACGAGCAGTACTTC,CSARPGQPISYEQYF
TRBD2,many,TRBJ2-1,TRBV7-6,TGTGCCAGCAGCTTCGGTCTAGCGGGCCGGGAGCAGTTCTTC,CASSFGLAGREQFF
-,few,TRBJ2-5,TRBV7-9,TGTGCCAGCAGCCCAAAAGAGGCCCAGTACTTC,CASSPKEAQYF
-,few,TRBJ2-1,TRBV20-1,TGCAGTGGAGTGGACCAGCACCGTTACTACAATGAGCAGTTCTTC,CSGVDQHRYYNEQFF
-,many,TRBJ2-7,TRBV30,TGTGCCTGGACTAGCCTTAGTCCTTACGAGCAGTACTTC,CAWTSLSPYEQYF